This T cell receptor (beta chain) was identified in a study of blood T cell repertoires in COVID-19. The CDR3 spans 12 residues. CDR1 is LGHNA, CDR2 YSLEER, per germline. V lost 0 bases and J lost 9, with 6 bases in between. The method was immunoSEQ multiplex PCR; TCRdb's version includes in-frame clones alone and lacks a portion of them. The profile shows fewer than 350,000 clones, almost 90% of them singletons. The chain joins TRBV4-3 to TRBJ2-1; D remains unclear. The sequencing input was PBMCs or T cells enriched from blood (not recorded which). The receptor comes from a woman in her late teens or twenties with acute COVID-19. The CDR3 here is CASSQDFREQFF. CDR3 coding DNA: TGCGCCAGCAGCCAAGATTTCCGTGAGCAGTTCTTC.